This T cell receptor (beta chain) appears in the sequencing data of a study of vaccination effects on CD4 cells after COVID-19. Study details: Post-vaccine sampling occurred a median 72 days after the second dose. They grew a few million PBMC in each well, adding around 10 IU/ml IL-2 and 10 ug/ml peptides.

Trimming stripped 1 base from V and 7 bases from J, with 7 bases between. Germline loops: CDR1 SGHAT, CDR2 FQNNGV. There are 13 residues in the CDR3. Subsequent to 10 days of culture, CD4+ T cells were isolated. The cohort was immunized with two doses of either the BNT162b2 or mRNA-1273 vaccine. With regard to this clone: The antigen remains undetermined.

Produced via immunoSEQ multiplex PCR; TCRdb's table is partial and in-frame only. Altogether around 69,000 clones are present, roughly four fifths being singletons, with the ten largest covering about 2.4%. The TCR was taken from a human donor who received a COVID-19 vaccine. The starting material was CD4+ T cells from PBMCs cultured without peptide, obtained after COVID-19 vaccination. The rearrangement links TRBV11-2 to TRBJ2-2; D remains unclear. The CDR3 region is CASSLVGFGELFF. The CDR3 bases are TGTGCCAGCAGCTTAGTAGGGTTCGGGGAGCTGTTTTTT.